A single sample is the source of the 13 T cell receptor beta chains below, sequenced in a study of T cell responses to AZD1222 COVID-19 vaccine. Sequencing was performed with immunoSEQ multiplex PCR; in TCRdb, only in-frame clones are kept and a portion is missing. The profile shows more than 30,000 clones, 88% of them singletons. The sequences come from peripheral blood, collected 28 days after the second AZD1222 dose. The receptors were gathered from an adult who received the AZD1222 COVID-19 vaccine.

This rearrangement joins TRBV6-5 to TRBJ1-2, with D possibly TRBD1 on 5 matching bases. Deletions cut 4 bases from V and 3 bases from J, with 9 bases between. CDR1 is MNHEY, CDR2 SVGAGI, per germline. The CDR3 consists of 13 residues. CDR3 loop: CASSFRQYYGYTF. CDR3 DNA sequence: TGTGCCAGCAGTTTCCGACAGTACTATGGCTACACCTTC.

The rearrangement links TRBV6-2 or TRBV6-3 to TRBJ1-5; D may be TRBD1 (5 bases). The length of the CDR3 is 15 residues. The germline V gene encodes CDR1 MNHEY and CDR2 SVGEGT. The V end lost 1 base, the J end lost 4 bases, and 11 bases lay between the germline ends. The CDR3 reads CASSYFDRPNQPQHF. The CDR3 nucleotides read TGTGCCAGCAGTTACTTCGACAGACCTAATCAGCCCCAGCATTTT.

This chain links TRBV7-4 with TRBJ1-3; D unresolved. There are 13 residues in the CDR3. Trimming left V 9 bases short and J 3 bases short, with 12 bases between. Germline loops: CDR1 SGHVT, CDR2 SQSDAQ. The CDR3 loop is CARSRLLGNTIYF. CDR3 coding DNA: TGTGCCAGGTCCCGGCTACTTGGAAACACCATATATTTT.

This clone is a singleton in its sample. This chain links TRBV2 with TRBJ1-2; 7 bases line up with TRBD1. The CDR3 runs to 14 residues. Trimming at V came to 2 bases and at J to 12 bases, leaving 12 bases not matched to a gene. Germline values: CDR1 SNHLY, CDR2 FYNNEI. CDR3 sequence (DNA): TGTGCCAGCAGTGAAATCTGGGACAGTGCTATCCACACCTTC. Translating gives CASSEIWDSAIHTF.

The DNA of the CDR3 is TGTGCCAGCCGACGGGGGGACTCCTACAATGAGCAGTTCTTC. This encodes CASRRGDSYNEQFF. This rearrangement joins TRBV7-2 to TRBJ2-1; 7 nucleotides line up with TRBD2. The CDR3 runs 14 residues. V was clipped by 8 bases and J by 0 bases; unmatched bases: 4. Germline V gene sequence: CDR1 SGHTA, CDR2 FQGNSA.

The chain joins TRBV6-6 to TRBJ1-5, with 10 bases that match TRBD1. V trimming: 5 bases; J trimming: 6 bases; junction bases outside the gene matches: 13. The CDR3 contains 17 residues. Germline values: CDR1 MNHNY, CDR2 SVGAGI (reference sequence). The CDR3 DNA sequence: TGTGCCAGCAGTCCGAACGGCGACAGGGGGCAGGGTCAGCCCCAGCATTTT. It is translated as CASSPNGDRGQGQPQHF.

The chain has TRBV9 and TRBJ1-2; TRBD1 is a possible D gene (5 bases). The CDR3 runs 20 residues. V shed 3 bases and J shed 4 bases, with 31 bases lying between them. In germline, CDR1 is SGDLS, CDR2 YYNGEE. CDR3 residues: CASSGNPRGGAKAIVYGYTF. The CDR3 DNA reads TGTGCCAGCAGCGGGAATCCCCGGGGCGGGGCGAAAGCTATCGTCTATGGCTACACCTTC.

The chain links TRBV4-1 to TRBJ1-2, with TRBD1 matching over 8 bases. The V gene's germline CDR1 is MGHRA and CDR2 YSYEKL. With V trimmed by 0 bases and J by 4 bases, 7 bases remained unmatched. The CDR3 covers 16 residues. The CDR3 nucleotides are TGCGCCAGCAGCCAAGAGTTGAACAGGGGGGGCTATGGCTACACCTTC. Encoded protein: CASSQELNRGGYGYTF.

The chain uses TRBV10-3 and TRBJ1-4, with D maybe TRBD1 (5 bases). Germline-derived CDR1 and CDR2 are ENHRY and SYGVKD. The CDR3 totals 13 residues. Trimming removed 6 bases at V and 6 bases at J, with 11 bases between. Written as DNA, the CDR3 is TGTGCCATCAGGGGACTTGTTGATGAAAAACTGTTTTTT. Its translation: CAIRGLVDEKLFF.

This clone appeared a single time. Here the CDR3 DNA reads TGTGCCAGCAGCTTAACGGCAGGCTCTGGGGCCAACGTCCTGACTTTC. This sequence encodes CASSLTAGSGANVLTF. This chain links TRBV7-3 with TRBJ2-6; D remains unclear. V shed 0 bases and J shed 0 bases, with 6 bases lying between them. Germline CDR1 and CDR2: SGHTA and FQGTGA. This CDR3 region has 16 residues.

This clone was picked up a small number of times. The rearrangement uses TRBV5-4 and TRBJ2-2, with TRBD2 matching 11 bases. The CDR3 has 17 residues. After removal of 3 bases from V and 6 bases from J, the junction contained 10 bases not matched to a gene. CDR1 and CDR2 from the germline V gene are SGHNT and YYREEE (reference sequence). CDR3 DNA: TGTGCCAGCAGCTCAGGGACTAGCGGCGCGGGTTCCGGGGAGCTGTTTTTT. Translating gives CASSSGTSGAGSGELFF.

The chain uses TRBV3-1 (or the pseudogene TRBV3-2) and TRBJ1-2; D is unclear. With 5 bases removed from V and 4 bases from J, the gap between germline ends came to 8 bases. Per the germline V gene, CDR1 is LGHDT and CDR2 is YNNKEL (reference sequence). This CDR3 has 12 residues. Here the CDR3 reads CASSSGSYGYTF. The CDR3 bases are TGTGCCAGCAGCTCGGGATCCTATGGCTACACCTTC.

The rearrangement links TRBV3-1 (or the pseudogene TRBV3-2) to TRBJ2-1, with a weak D call TRBD2 (6 bases). The ends were cut back, 1 base at V and 0 bases at J, with 10 bases in the middle. In germline, CDR1 is LGHDT, CDR2 YNNKEL (reference sequence). This CDR3 region has 16 residues. DNA for the CDR3: TGTGCCAGCAGCCAAGCCGCCGGGAGCTCCTACAATGAGCAGTTCTTC. Residues: CASSQAAGSSYNEQFF.